Sequencing of this TCR beta chain was carried out in a study of blood T cell repertoires in COVID-19. As for the study in general: Samples came from the United States, Italy and Spain, spanning acute and convalescent COVID-19. Sample material is recorded as cDNA or gDNA derived from T cells, B-cell-depleted T cells, or PBMCs.

The CDR3 covers 18 residues. Germline V CDR1 and CDR2: MDHEN, SYDVKM. V gave up 5 bases and J gave up 2 bases; unmatched junction bases: 7. As processed by the authors: Using reference gene primer amplification, nucleated cell counts were estimated. The method was immunoSEQ multiplex PCR; TCRdb's version includes in-frame clones alone and lacks a portion of them. V, J and clone size are those of that table, while D and trimming were read from the DNA. The data show about 250,000 clones, approximately 89% seen once. V and J are TRBV28 and TRBJ2-2, with 14 bases fitting TRBD2. This TCR derives from a woman aged 60-70 years who had recovered from COVID-19. Sequences were obtained from peripheral blood. For the CDR3, the DNA is TGTGCCAGCAGTCCCCCCGGGACTAGCGGGGGTAACACCGGGGAGCTGTTTTTT. Residues: CASSPPGTSGGNTGELFF.